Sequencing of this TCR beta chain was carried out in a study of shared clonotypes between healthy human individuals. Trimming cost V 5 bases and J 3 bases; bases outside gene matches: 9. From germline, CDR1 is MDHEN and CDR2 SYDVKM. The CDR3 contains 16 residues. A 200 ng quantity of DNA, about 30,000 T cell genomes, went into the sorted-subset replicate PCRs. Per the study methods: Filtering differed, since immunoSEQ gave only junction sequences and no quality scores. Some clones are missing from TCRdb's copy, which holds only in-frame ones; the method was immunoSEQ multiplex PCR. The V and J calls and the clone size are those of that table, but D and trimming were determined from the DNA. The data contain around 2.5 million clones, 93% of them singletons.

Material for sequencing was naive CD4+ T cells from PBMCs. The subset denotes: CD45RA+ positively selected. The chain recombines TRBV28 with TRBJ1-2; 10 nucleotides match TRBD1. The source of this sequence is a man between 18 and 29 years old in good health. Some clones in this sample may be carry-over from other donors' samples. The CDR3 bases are TGTGCCAGCAGTCCTTGGACAGGGGGAGAGGACTATGGCTACACCTTC. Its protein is CASSPWTGGEDYGYTF.